Below are 8 T cell receptor beta chains sequenced from a single sample in a study of tumor-infiltrating lymphocytes in primary liver carcinoma. TCR beta cDNA was prepared out of roughly 520 ng total RNA by means of a constant-region primer. Slightly modified ARM-PCR with three nested multiplex PCR rounds yielded TCR beta libraries. Both of the initial two PCR rounds ran for around 9 cycles and employed TRBV1-TRBV30 forward primers alongside a C-beta reverse primer. TCRdb itself ran the multiplex PCR reads through MiXCR, one entry per CDR3 protein. The sample lists about 310,000 distinct CDR3 sequences, nearly 60% seen once, with approximately 15% in the top ten. RNA was extracted from whole blood without cell sorting, alongside germline DNA. Source material: peripheral blood. The receptor set was obtained from a woman between 25 and 40 years old with primary liver carcinoma and hepatitis B virus infection.

This clonotype was observed a few times. This sequence may be a read error, since a much larger clone differs from it by one base. The chain carries TRBV11-2 and TRBJ1-1; D uncertain. The CDR3 totals 13 residues. Germline CDR1 and CDR2: SGHAT and FQNNGV. The CDR3 is CAGSLARNTEAFF. The CDR3, as DNA: TGTGCCGGCAGCCTGGCCAGGAACACTGAAGCTTTCTTT.

This clonotype was seen ten or more times. The chain joins TRBV11-2 to TRBJ2-7; no firm D call. The CDR3 runs 13 residues. From germline, CDR1 is SGHAT and CDR2 FQNNGV. V gave up 0 bases and J gave up 7 bases, with 10 bases separating them. The CDR3 region has the DNA TGTGCCAGCAGCTTAGATCCCACTCGAGAGCAGTACTTC. Residues: CASSLDPTREQYF.

A remark on this clonotype: A read error may account for a junction end that differs from germline. The rearrangement joins TRBV11-2 to TRBJ2-2; tentatively, D is TRBD2 (5 bases). The CDR3 runs 15 residues. Germline CDR1 SGHAT, CDR2 FQNNGV. The CDR3 DNA follows: TGTGCCAGCAGCTTAGGGTCACAGCACGCCGGGAAGCTGTTTTTT. It encodes CASSLGSQHAGKLFF.

This clonotype was detected ten times or more. This rearrangement joins TRBV4-1 to TRBJ1-1; D is unclear. V dropped 0 bases and J dropped 0 bases, with 2 bases sitting between them. Per the germline V gene, CDR1 is MGHRA and CDR2 is YSYEKL. This CDR3 contains 13 residues. The CDR3 spells CASSQEMNTEAFF. The CDR3 coding sequence is TGCGCCAGCAGCCAAGAAATGAACACTGAAGCTTTCTTT.

The chain recombines TRBV11-3 with TRBJ2-3; D possibly corresponds to TRBD2 (6 bases). CDR1 and CDR2 (germline): SGHNT, YENEEA. The CDR3 is made up of 16 amino acids. V was trimmed by 9 bases and J by 4 bases, leaving 23 bases between them. DNA for the CDR3: TGTGCCAGAAGCCTTCGCCAAACGGGAGCGGCAGATACGCAGTATTTT. Translation gives CARSLRQTGAADTQYF.

In the case of this clonotype: The junction departs from germline at one end; a sequencing error may be responsible. V is TRBV11-2 and J is TRBJ2-2, with D perhaps matching TRBD1 or TRBD2 (6 bases each). Germline lookup yields CDR1 SGHAT and CDR2 FQNNGV. The CDR3 is made up of 17 amino acids. DNA for the CDR3: TGTGCCAGCAGCTTAGAATATATGGGGGGCAGCACCGGGGAGCTGTCTTTT. It codes for CASSLEYMGGSTGELSF.

Concerning this clonotype: Since the CDR3 does not end with the conserved phenylalanine or tryptophan, this likely comes from a read error. The rearrangement joins TRBV28 to TRBJ2-7; 7 bases fit TRBD1. V trimming: 4 bases; J trimming: 4 bases; junction bases outside the gene matches: 4. The CDR3 totals 13 residues. Germline V gene sequence: CDR1 MDHEN, CDR2 SYDVKM. The CDR3 sequence: CASSWDSGYEQYL. The CDR3 bases are TGTGCCAGCAGTTGGGACAGCGGTTACGAGCAGTACCTC.

In the case of this clonotype: One end of the junction varies from germline; a read error may be responsible. V usage is TRBV7-9 and J usage is TRBJ2-1; 9 nucleotides align to TRBD1. The CDR3 consists of 17 residues. In germline, CDR1 is SEHNR, CDR2 FQNEAQ (reference sequence). CDR3 nucleotide sequence: TGTGTCAGCAGCACGAGGGACAGGGTAACAATCTACAATGAGCAGTTCTTC. It is translated as CVSSTRDRVTIYNEQFF.